This record covers a single T cell receptor beta chain. The sample originates from a study of blood T cell repertoires in COVID-19. Study context: COVID-19 samples collected from the United States, Italy and Spain covered acute and convalescent phases. T cells, B-cell-depleted T cells, or PBMCs provided the cDNA or gDNA that served as material.

Looked up from germline, CDR1 is SGHDN and CDR2 is FVKESK. There are 13 residues in the CDR3. With 4 bases removed from V and 6 bases from J, the gap between germline ends came to 13 bases. The assay was immunoSEQ multiplex PCR, and TCRdb's table has in-frame clones only and misses some. The sample holds tens of thousands of clones, under 95% seen once. The sequence derives from a human donor in a cohort sampled during active COVID-19. This chain joins TRBV14 and TRBJ2-7; D is uncertain. Sequences were obtained from peripheral blood. DNA of the CDR3: TGTGCCAGCAGCCTTAACAGAGACCTCGAGCAGTACTTC. It translates to CASSLNRDLEQYF.